This T cell receptor beta chain was observed in a study of cytomegalovirus exposure and HLA in healthy donors. General study findings and limits: In a later analysis, roughly 17,000 TCR beta sequences were associated with HLA alleles at 0.05 false discovery rate. Later work found that TCR association rates differed between HLA loci; DRB1 had the most and HLA-C the fewest.

This clone was picked up one time. The antigen is undetermined. Healthy people donating bone marrow made up the donors. The primer mix had 60 Vbeta and 13 Jbeta primers. The data were produced by immunoSEQ multiplex PCR, yet TCRdb's version contains in-frame clones alone and is incomplete. The sample consists of 150,000 or so clones, about four fifths of them appearing once. The V gene's germline CDR1 is LGHNT and CDR2 FRNRAP. V dropped 6 bases and J dropped 7; count of bases not matched to a gene: 10. This CDR3 has 15 amino acids. The specimen sequenced was PBMCs. This clonotype was obtained from a man younger than 35 in good health and CMV-seronegative. V and J are TRBV12-5 and TRBJ2-1; 9 bases match TRBD2. CDR3 nucleotide sequence: TGTGCTAGTGGGGTTTGGCGGGGGGGCATAAATGAGCAGTTCTTC. Protein: CASGVWRGGINEQFF.